These 29 T cell receptor beta chains were sequenced from one sample in a study of T cells after posttransplantation cyclophosphamide. Here immunoSEQ multiplex PCR was the method, and the copy in TCRdb shows in-frame clones only, minus some. The sample includes about 32,000 clones, roughly 90% seen only once; the top ten take approximately 0.098%. Cells defined as naive were viable CD3+CD4+ or CD3+CD8+ and CCR7+CD45RA+CD45RO-CD95-CD27+CD28+. The sequenced sample was naive CD4+ T cells sorted from blood. These receptors all stem from a man aged 25-40 years in good health and a related stem cell transplant donor.

The chain carries TRBV9 and TRBJ1-3; TRBD1 might be the D (6 bases). Trimming removed 5 bases from V and 4 bases from J, with 13 bases in between. Looked up from germline, CDR1 is SGDLS and CDR2 is YYNGEE. The CDR3 runs 14 residues. The CDR3, as DNA: TGTGCCAGCAGTCCAGGGGTGTCGGGAAACACCATATATTTT. Amino acid sequence: CASSPGVSGNTIYF.

The chain uses TRBV11-2 and TRBJ1-3, with TRBD1 identical over 10 bases. CDR3 length: 17 amino acids. V shed 6 bases and J 0 bases; nucleotides not matched to a gene: 8. The germline gives CDR1 SGHAT, CDR2 FQNNGV. The CDR3 here is CASRTYRQGASGNTIYF. DNA for the CDR3: TGTGCCAGCAGAACGTATAGACAGGGGGCCTCTGGAAACACCATATATTTT.

This clone was counted once. V and J are TRBV7-3 and TRBJ2-3; 14 bases are shared with TRBD2. The CDR3 runs 17 residues. Trimming cost V 2 bases and J 5 bases; bases outside gene matches: 6. Germline-derived CDR1 and CDR2 are SGHTA and FQGTGA. CDR3 loop: CASSLLTSGGAGDTQYF. The DNA of the CDR3 is TGTGCCAGCAGCTTATTGACTAGCGGGGGGGCTGGAGATACGCAGTATTTT.

This clone was seen a single time. The gene calls are TRBV6-6 and TRBJ2-3; TRBD1 might be the D (5 bases). The V and J ends lost 5 bases and 2 bases respectively, with 8 bases between them. The CDR3 spans 13 residues. Germline V CDR1 and CDR2: MNHNY, SVGAGI (reference sequence). DNA of the CDR3: TGTGCCAGCAGTCAGACAGCCACAGATACGCAGTATTTT. This gives the protein CASSQTATDTQYF.

The J gene is TRBJ2-6, the V gene TRBV18; 12 bases fit TRBD1. The junction had 12 bases not matched to a gene; V was cut back by 4 bases and J by 2 bases. This CDR3 has 20 amino acids. The germline CDR1 and CDR2 sequences are KGHSH and LQKENI. The CDR3 is CASSLLVPGQGAPGANVLTF. The CDR3 region has the DNA TGTGCCAGCTCACTCCTCGTCCCGGGACAGGGGGCGCCTGGGGCCAACGTCCTGACTTTC.

The rearrangement uses TRBV18 and TRBJ1-1, with D perhaps TRBD1 (6 bases). The V gene's germline CDR1 is KGHSH and CDR2 LQKENI. Trimming took off 4 bases at V and 8 bases at J, with 8 bases between the two ends. The CDR3 is 11 residues long. The CDR3 loop is CASSLTGEAFF. The CDR3 coding sequence is TGTGCCAGCTCACTCACAGGGGAAGCTTTCTTT.

The V gene is TRBV7-3, the J gene TRBJ1-1, with TRBD1 as a possible D gene (5 bases). The CDR3 is 13 amino acids. Trimming took 5 bases from V and 2 from J, leaving 9 bases between them. CDR1 is SGHTA and CDR2 is FQGTGA in the germline V gene. The CDR3 protein is CASSTTVNTEAFF. The CDR3 region has the DNA TGTGCCAGCAGCACGACAGTTAACACTGAAGCTTTCTTT.

The V gene is TRBV2, the J gene TRBJ2-2, with TRBD1 as a possible D gene (5 bases). From germline, CDR1 is SNHLY and CDR2 FYNNEI. This CDR3 spans 13 amino acids. Trimming took 4 bases from V and 6 from J, leaving 9 bases between them. CDR3 residues: CASSGKGAGELFF. The CDR3 DNA follows: TGTGCCAGCAGTGGCAAAGGGGCCGGGGAGCTGTTTTTT. The full variable domain, with the rest looked up from reference TRBV2 and TRBJ2-2, is EPEVTQTPSHQVTQMGQEVILRCVPISNHLYFYWYRQILGQKVEFLVSFYNNEISEKSEIFDDQFSVERPDGSNFTLKIRSTKLEDSAMYFCASSGKGAGELFFGEGSRLTVL.

The V gene is TRBV4-2, the J gene TRBJ2-2; 7 bases agree with TRBD2. With V trimmed by 7 bases and J by 1 base, 6 bases remained unmatched. This CDR3 region has 15 residues. Germline lookup yields CDR1 LGHNA and CDR2 YNFKEQ. The CDR3 protein is CASTPLAVNTGELFF. The CDR3 DNA reads TGTGCCAGCACCCCGCTAGCGGTGAACACCGGGGAGCTGTTTTTT.

The chain links TRBV19 to TRBJ2-7; 7 bases are shared with TRBD1. The germline V gene has CDR1 LNHDA and CDR2 SQIVND (reference sequence). V lost 7 bases and J lost 2; bases outside the gene matches: 8. The CDR3 spans 14 residues. CDR3 in amino acids: CASIKGAPPYEQYF. CDR3 coding DNA: TGTGCCAGTATCAAGGGGGCACCCCCCTACGAGCAGTACTTC.

The V and J genes are TRBV7-3 and TRBJ1-2; 9 nucleotides line up with TRBD1. In germline, CDR1 is SGHTA, CDR2 FQGTGA. Trimming cost V 5 bases and J 7 bases; bases outside gene matches: 11. CDR3 size: 15 residues. CDR3 residues: CASSPSNRGRSGYTF. In nucleotides, the CDR3 is TGTGCCAGCAGCCCGAGTAACAGGGGGCGAAGTGGCTACACCTTC.

This rearrangement joins TRBV27 to TRBJ1-2; D might be TRBD1 (5 bases). The CDR3 consists of 13 residues. V lost 4 bases and J lost 5, with 11 bases in between. In germline, CDR1 is MNHEY, CDR2 SMNVEV (reference sequence). The CDR3 is CASSWAGRYGYTF. Here the CDR3 DNA reads TGTGCCAGCAGTTGGGCAGGGCGATATGGCTACACCTTC.

The chain combines TRBV7-9 with TRBJ1-1, with D possibly TRBD1 on 5 matching bases. The CDR3 is made up of 14 amino acids. The germline V gene has CDR1 SEHNR and CDR2 FQNEAQ (reference sequence). Trimming cost V 3 bases and J 4 bases, with 12 bases left between them. The CDR3 DNA sequence: TGTGCCAGCAGCTTCCAGGGAGGTAGCACTGAAGCTTTCTTT. Translated, it gives CASSFQGGSTEAFF.

The chain combines TRBV18 with TRBJ2-6; 7 nucleotides line up with TRBD1. The CDR3 sequence is 16 residues long. Trimming removed 6 bases from V and 0 bases from J; junction bases left unmatched: 5. CDR1 is KGHSH and CDR2 is LQKENI in the germline V gene. This CDR3 is CASSVQGLSGANVLTF. The DNA of the CDR3 is TGTGCCAGCTCGGTACAGGGGCTCTCTGGGGCCAACGTCCTGACTTTC.

A single count supports this clone. The V call is TRBV19, the J call TRBJ1-2; D is unclear. Germline values: CDR1 LNHDA, CDR2 SQIVND (reference sequence). V shed 5 bases and J shed 4 bases, with 14 bases lying between them. CDR3 length: 14 amino acids. The CDR3 region is CASSLLTEAYGYTF. The CDR3 DNA is TGTGCCAGTAGTCTCCTCACCGAGGCCTATGGCTACACCTTC.

The genes are TRBV9 and TRBJ1-4; TRBD1 might be the D (5 bases). Germline lookup yields CDR1 SGDLS and CDR2 YYNGEE. The germline V and J ends were trimmed by 5 bases and 13 bases, with 12 bases remaining between them. This CDR3 is 11 amino acids long. CDR3 in DNA: TGTGCCAGCAGTGGGGGGGGTGGACTGTTTTTT. Protein product: CASSGGGGLFF.

The V call is TRBV19, the J call TRBJ2-6; D unresolved. Germline values: CDR1 LNHDA, CDR2 SQIVND (reference sequence). With 10 bases removed from V and 1 base from J, the gap between germline ends came to 20 bases. The CDR3 consists of 17 residues. The CDR3 DNA follows: TGTGCCACTTCCGATGACACTCTACAATCTGGGGCCAACGTCCTGACTTTC. Its translation: CATSDDTLQSGANVLTF.

The chain has TRBV5-8 and TRBJ1-5; 12 nucleotides align to TRBD1. V lost 4 bases, J lost 5 bases, and 4 bases stayed unmatched. Germline V CDR1 and CDR2: SGHTS, YDEGEE. The length of the CDR3 is 15 residues. The CDR3 coding sequence is TGTGCCAGCAGCCCCGGGGACAGGGGGCATCAGCCCCAGCATTTT. Protein product: CASSPGDRGHQPQHF.

Only one count was recorded for this clone. The genes are TRBV5-5 and TRBJ2-1, with a possible D match to TRBD2 (5 bases). V dropped 3 bases and J dropped 2 bases, with 12 bases sitting between them. The CDR3 is made up of 15 amino acids. Germline CDR1 reads SGHKS; CDR2 reads YYEKEE (reference sequence). Written as DNA, the CDR3 is TGTGCCAGCAGCTCGTTGGACGGGGCCTACAATGAGCAGTTCTTC. The encoded protein is CASSSLDGAYNEQFF.

This sequence joins TRBV12-5 and TRBJ2-3; D is unclear. This CDR3 has 12 residues. Germline V gene sequence: CDR1 LGHNT, CDR2 FRNRAP. The V end lost 5 bases, the J end lost 6 bases, and 9 bases lay between the germline ends. The CDR3 region is CASGTRRDTQYF. CDR3 bases: TGTGCTAGTGGTACACGGCGGGATACGCAGTATTTT.

This clone was detected only once. The rearrangement uses TRBV4-3 and TRBJ1-1; the D is unclear. The CDR3 has 14 amino acids. Germline CDR1 LGHNA, CDR2 YSLEER. V was trimmed by 4 bases and J by 4 bases, leaving 13 bases between them. The CDR3 sequence is CASSPGGRSTEAFF. The CDR3 bases are TGCGCCAGCAGCCCCGGAGGGAGGAGCACTGAAGCTTTCTTT.

This sequence joins TRBV4-3 and TRBJ2-2, with 8 bases identical to TRBD2. The ends lost 3 bases at V and 1 base at J; junction bases unmatched: 4. CDR3 length: 16 amino acids. In germline, CDR1 is LGHNA, CDR2 YSLEER. The CDR3 sequence: CASSQPGGGNTGELFF. CDR3 DNA sequence: TGCGCCAGCAGCCAGCCCGGGGGGGGGAACACCGGGGAGCTGTTTTTT.

This clone occurred once. The V and J genes are TRBV6-6 and TRBJ2-7, with 8 bases identical to TRBD1. The CDR3 is 14 amino acids. Germline V gene lookup returns CDR1 MNHNY and CDR2 SVGAGI (reference sequence). J gave up 3 bases and V 2 bases, and 3 bases lay outside the gene matches. The CDR3 bases are TGTGCCAGCAGTTACGGGACAGGTTTCTACGAGCAGTACTTC. Translation: CASSYGTGFYEQYF.

The chain is built from TRBV5-1 and TRBJ2-2; 7 nucleotides line up with TRBD1. Losses at the gene ends were 0 bases for V and 6 bases for J; bases not matched to a gene: 5. The CDR3 runs 15 residues. Germline V lookup: CDR1 SGHRS, CDR2 YFSETQ. This CDR3 is CASSLGQGPAGELFF. In DNA form, the CDR3 reads TGCGCCAGCAGCTTGGGACAGGGACCGGCCGGGGAGCTGTTTTTT.

The CDR3 DNA follows: TGTGCCAGCAGGGCAGGGGGAGGCTACGAGCAGTACTTC. This sequence encodes CASRAGGGYEQYF. The rearrangement links TRBV6-5 to TRBJ2-7; tentative D call: TRBD1 (7 bases). CDR1 is MNHEY and CDR2 is SVGAGI in the germline V gene. The CDR3 is 13 amino acids. V gave up 6 bases and J gave up 3 bases, with 12 bases separating them.

This sequence joins TRBV18 and TRBJ2-7, with a weak D call TRBD1 (6 bases). The germline V and J ends were trimmed by 5 bases and 5 bases, with 13 bases remaining between them. The germline V gene encodes CDR1 KGHSH and CDR2 LQKENI. The CDR3 totals 13 residues. The CDR3 sequence: CASSNRVVDEQYF. The CDR3 DNA reads TGTGCCAGCTCAAACAGGGTGGTCGACGAGCAGTACTTC.

The chain employs TRBV19 and TRBJ1-1; 8 bases are shared with TRBD1. Germline loops: CDR1 LNHDA, CDR2 SQIVND (reference sequence). This CDR3 has 15 amino acids. The junction had 6 bases not matched to a gene; V was cut back by 5 bases and J by 1 base. The CDR3 loop is CASSLGQARNTEAFF. In nucleotides, the CDR3 is TGTGCCAGTAGTTTGGGACAGGCTAGGAACACTGAAGCTTTCTTT. Variable domain in full (rest from reference TRBV19 and TRBJ1-1): DGGITQSPKYLFRKEGQNVTLSCEQNLNHDAMYWYRQDPGQGLRLIYYSQIVNDFQKGDIAEGYSVSREKKESFPLTVTSAQKNPTAFYLCASSLGQARNTEAFFGQGTRLTVV.

With respect to this clone: One end of the junction is discordant with germline, which a read error may explain. Other DNA sequences within the sample encode an identical CDR3. The J gene is TRBJ1-6, the V gene TRBV6-5; no definite D call. The length of the CDR3 is 14 residues. Per the germline V gene, CDR1 is MNHEY and CDR2 is SVGAGI. CDR3 DNA sequence: TGTGCCAGCAGTTCGGGGAGAATAAATTCTCCCCTCCACTTT. It specifies CASSSGRINSPLHF.

The genes are TRBV5-4 and TRBJ2-1; TRBD1 matches at 9 bases. Germline V lookup: CDR1 SGHNT, CDR2 YYREEE (reference sequence). Germline trimming cut 3 bases from V and 8 bases from J; bases unmatched to any gene: 3. This CDR3 has 13 amino acids. The CDR3 coding sequence is TGTGCCAGCAGCTGGACAGGGGATGATGAGCAGTTCTTC. This translates into CASSWTGDDEQFF.